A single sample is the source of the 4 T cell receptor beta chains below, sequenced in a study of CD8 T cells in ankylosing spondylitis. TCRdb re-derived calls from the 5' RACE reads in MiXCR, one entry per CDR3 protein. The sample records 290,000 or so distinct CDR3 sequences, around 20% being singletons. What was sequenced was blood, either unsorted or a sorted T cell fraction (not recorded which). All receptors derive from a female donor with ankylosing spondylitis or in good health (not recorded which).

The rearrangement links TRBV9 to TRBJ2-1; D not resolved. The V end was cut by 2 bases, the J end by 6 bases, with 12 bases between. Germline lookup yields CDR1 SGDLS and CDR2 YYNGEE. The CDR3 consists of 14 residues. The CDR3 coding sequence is TGTGCCAGCAGCGTCGTGGGCCGCCCCAATGAGCAGTTCTTC. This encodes CASSVVGRPNEQFF.

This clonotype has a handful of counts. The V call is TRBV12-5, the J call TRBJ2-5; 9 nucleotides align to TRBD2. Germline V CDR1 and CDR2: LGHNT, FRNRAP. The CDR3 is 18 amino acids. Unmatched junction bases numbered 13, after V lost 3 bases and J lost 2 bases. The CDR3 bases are TGTGCTAGTGGTTTTACCCCGGGGGCTAGCGGGATACAAGAGACCCAGTACTTC. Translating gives CASGFTPGASGIQETQYF.

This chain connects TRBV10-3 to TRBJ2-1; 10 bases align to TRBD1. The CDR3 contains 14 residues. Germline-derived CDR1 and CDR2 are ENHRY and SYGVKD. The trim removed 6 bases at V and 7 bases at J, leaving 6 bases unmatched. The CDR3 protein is CAIRGTGEGNEQFF. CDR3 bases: TGTGCCATCAGGGGGACAGGGGAAGGGAATGAGCAGTTCTTC.

CDR3 region: CASTFSTGHSNEKLFF. CDR3 DNA: TGTGCCAGCACCTTCTCGACGGGGCATAGTAATGAAAAACTGTTTTTT. The chain is built from TRBV12-3 or TRBV12-4 and TRBJ1-4, with D possibly TRBD1 on 5 matching bases. Trimming removed 7 bases at V and 4 bases at J, with 19 bases between. The CDR3 runs 16 residues.